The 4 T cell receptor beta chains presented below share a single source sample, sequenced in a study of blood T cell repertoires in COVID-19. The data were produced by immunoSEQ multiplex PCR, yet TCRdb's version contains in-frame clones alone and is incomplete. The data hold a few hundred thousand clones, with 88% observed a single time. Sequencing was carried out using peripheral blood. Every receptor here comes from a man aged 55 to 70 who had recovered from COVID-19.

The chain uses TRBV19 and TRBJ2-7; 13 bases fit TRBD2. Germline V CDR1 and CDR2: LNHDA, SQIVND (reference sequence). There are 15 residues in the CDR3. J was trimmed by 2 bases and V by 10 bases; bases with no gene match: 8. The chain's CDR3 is CANRKGLAGTYEQYF. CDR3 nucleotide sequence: TGTGCCAACCGCAAGGGACTAGCGGGAACCTACGAGCAGTACTTC.

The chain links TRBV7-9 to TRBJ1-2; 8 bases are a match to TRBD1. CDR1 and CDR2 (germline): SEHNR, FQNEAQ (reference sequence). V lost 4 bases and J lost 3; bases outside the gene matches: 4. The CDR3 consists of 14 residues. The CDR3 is CASSSNRGDYGYTF. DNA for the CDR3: TGTGCCAGCAGCTCCAACAGGGGGGACTATGGCTACACCTTC.

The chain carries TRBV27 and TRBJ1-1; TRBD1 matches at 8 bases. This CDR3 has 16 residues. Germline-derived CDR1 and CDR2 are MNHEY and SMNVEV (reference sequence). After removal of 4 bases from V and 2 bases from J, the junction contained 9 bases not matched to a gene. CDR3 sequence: CASSWAGGIFNTEAFF. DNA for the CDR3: TGTGCCAGCAGTTGGGCAGGGGGCATTTTTAACACTGAAGCTTTCTTT.

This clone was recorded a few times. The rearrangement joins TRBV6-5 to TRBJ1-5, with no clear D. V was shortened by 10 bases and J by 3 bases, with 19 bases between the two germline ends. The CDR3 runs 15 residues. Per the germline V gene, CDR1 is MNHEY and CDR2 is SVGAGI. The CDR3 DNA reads TGTGCCACCAAGGCGGCCGGAGCCTCCAATCAGCCCCAGCATTTT. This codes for CATKAAGASNQPQHF.